Sequencing of this T cell receptor beta chain was carried out in a study of T cell repertoires in cytomegalovirus infection. One entry per CDR3 protein results from TCRdb running MiXCR on the reads. The sample records roughly 990,000 distinct CDR3 sequences, 31% being singletons. At least ten counts were recorded for this clonotype. Its antigen remains unknown. Trimming cost V 7 bases and J 8 bases, with 17 bases left between them. There are 13 residues in the CDR3. Germline CDR1 and CDR2: LNHDA and SQIVND (reference sequence). The chain couples TRBV19 to TRBJ1-1; unclear D gene. This TCR derives from a human donor in good health (CMV status not recorded). Some clones in this sample may be carry-over from other donors' samples. The material sequenced was cultured CD8+ T cells from PBMCs, taken from culture after CMV antigen stimulation. The CDR3 DNA sequence: TGTGCCAGTAAGGAGGCCGGATTGGGCGAAGCTTTCTTT. Translating gives CASKEAGLGEAFF.